Described below is a single T cell receptor (beta chain) sequence and its context. Its antigen remains undetermined. The input lacks base qualities; no much larger clone sits a single base away. Between the V and J ends, shortened by 0 bases and 0 bases respectively, the junction contains 9 bases. From cysteine to phenylalanine, the CDR3 is 17 amino acids long. Only CDR3 DNA remains: 51 bases, in frame from the first base. The entry originates in a study of post-analysis software for immune sequencing data (dated by TCRdb to between 2014 and 2016). A note on the overall study: The recorded disease courses included relapsing-remitting, secondary progressive and progressive-relapsing multiple sclerosis, and some patients had no subtype annotation. The multiple sclerosis patient repertoires were compared with approximately 11 previously published healthy control repertoires from donors aged about 6 to 26 years. A subset of samples was prepared in parallel using single-end sample barcoding, then pooled and co-amplified after Illumina adapter ligation.

To demonstrate the VDJtools post-analysis software, the study profiled TCR beta repertoires from the peripheral blood of approximately twelve young patients with multiple sclerosis. The multiple sclerosis patients were children and adolescents between roughly 6 and 16 years of age. The protocol used for the library was PCR. The instrument was an Illumina HiSeq 2500. To reduce PCR and sequencing biases, unique molecular identifiers were built into the TCR beta cDNA libraries. Approximately 500,000 cDNA molecules were obtained for every 1 to 10 million input T cells, so each molecule roughly corresponded to one T cell. Patient libraries were prepared and sequenced with the same protocol used for the earlier healthy control dataset. Within a given batch, samples were prepared together, multiplexed and sequenced on the same HiSeq lane. The authors processed their data as follows. Raw barcoded reads were processed with MIGEC, and single-read molecular identifier groups were discarded before consensus assembly and CDR3 extraction. Clonotype tables were post-analysed with VDJtools, normalizing diversity by down-sampling all datasets to the smallest sample size. Repertoire overlap clustering matched CDR3 amino acid but not nucleotide sequences to correct batch-related cross-sample contamination. Through fastp at Q25 and MiXCR, TCRdb rebuilt clones from the public reads, retaining in-frame beta chains. Every CDR3 protein is listed once, alongside the most common genes and DNA of its rows. Clone size and V and J calls follow TCRdb, not the original study. Within this sample are more than 500,000 distinct CDR3 sequences, with around a third of them counted one time only. Less than 6% of the sample belongs to the ten largest clones.

Summary of the overall study and its limitations: Compared with controls, multiple sclerosis patients had significantly lower normalized Chao1 diversity, a finding suggesting substantial peripheral T-cell clonal expansion. The control group was slightly older than the multiple sclerosis patient group. Significantly higher frequencies in patients than in controls were found for roughly 5 TRBV segments, including TRBV5-6, TRBV5-1 and TRBV20-1. Direct clustering with F measure showed strong co-clustering of samples prepared in the same batch, prompting a batch-effect correction.

The receptor comes from a girl aged 2-17 years with multiple sclerosis. Input material: blood. The sequence links TRBV12-3 or TRBV12-4 to TRBJ1-6, with no reliable assignment of the D segment. The nucleotide sequence reads TGTGCCAGCAGTTTAGCGATCGGGTCCTCCTATAATTCACCCCTCCACTTT. It codes for CASSLAIGSSYNSPLHF.